This T cell receptor beta chain was recovered during a study of cytomegalovirus exposure and HLA in healthy donors. PCR primers comprised 60 Vbeta and 13 Jbeta primers. TCRdb keeps only in-frame clones here, not all; method: immunoSEQ multiplex PCR. The top ten clones hold just under 3% of a sample with 90,000 to 150,000 clones, 75% of them seen once. Worth noting for this clone: Its antigen is undetermined.

CDR1 and CDR2 (germline): LNHDA, SQIVND (reference sequence). This CDR3 spans 13 amino acids. The V gene lost 5 bases and the J gene lost 5 bases, with 10 bases spanning the gap. Study-level results: DRB1 showed the most TCR associations and HLA-C the fewest in a later analysis, as rates varied by HLA locus.

Source material: PBMCs. The chain uses TRBV19 and TRBJ2-1; D uncertain. This TCR came from a woman aged 40 to 50 in good health and CMV-seropositive. The DNA for the CDR3 is TGTGCCAGTAGTCCGTATGGAGACAATGAGCAGTTCTTC. This encodes CASSPYGDNEQFF.